One and the same sample provided the 23 T cell receptor beta chains below, sequenced in a study of cytomegalovirus exposure and HLA in healthy donors. PCR involved 60 Vbeta and 13 Jbeta primers. Assay: immunoSEQ multiplex PCR; the TCRdb copy retains only in-frame clones and omits some. The table lists about 130,000 clones, less than 85% of them singletons. Source material: PBMCs. These receptors came from a woman aged 55-70 years in good health and CMV-seropositive.

This clone was detected only a few times. The chain recombines TRBV19 with TRBJ1-1, with D perhaps matching TRBD1 (6 bases). Germline V gene sequence: CDR1 LNHDA, CDR2 SQIVND (reference sequence). V shed 5 bases and J shed 0 bases, with 7 bases lying between them. The CDR3 totals 13 residues. CDR3 in amino acids: CASSGTMNTEAFF. The CDR3, as DNA: TGTGCCAGTAGTGGGACAATGAACACTGAAGCTTTCTTT.

The sample holds a few counts of this clone. V gene TRBV10-2 combines with J gene TRBJ2-3; 16 bases align to TRBD2. The CDR3 is 16 residues long. V lost 10 bases, J lost 5 bases, and 9 bases stayed unmatched. Germline V gene data show CDR1 as WSHSY and CDR2 as SAAADI. CDR3 sequence (DNA): TGCGCCACCTCTCCCGGGACTAGCGGGAGGGTAGATACGCAGTATTTT. Its translation is CATSPGTSGRVDTQYF.

This chain joins TRBV28 and TRBJ1-1; perhaps TRBD1 as D (5 bases). The CDR3 is 14 residues long. V dropped 7 bases and J dropped 3 bases, with 15 bases sitting between them. CDR1 and CDR2 (germline): MDHEN, SYDVKM. CDR3 sequence: CASTKSGGYTEAFF. The DNA of the CDR3 is TGTGCCAGCACTAAATCGGGGGGATACACTGAAGCTTTCTTT.

This chain links TRBV28 with TRBJ1-1, with unresolved D. V gave up 7 bases and J gave up 1 base, with 10 bases separating them. The germline V gene has CDR1 MDHEN and CDR2 SYDVKM. This CDR3 contains 13 residues. CDR3 sequence: CASKISTNTEAFF. CDR3 bases: TGTGCCAGCAAAATTAGTACGAACACTGAAGCTTTCTTT.

This chain connects TRBV5-1 to TRBJ2-5; D might be TRBD1 (5 bases). Germline V gives CDR1 SGHRS, CDR2 YFSETQ. V was shortened by 5 bases and J by 0 bases, with 5 bases between the two germline ends. The CDR3 spans 12 residues. This CDR3 is CASRDNQETQYF. CDR3 in DNA: TGCGCCAGCAGGGACAACCAAGAGACCCAGTACTTC. The full variable domain, its missing parts supplied by reference TRBV5-1 and TRBJ2-5, is KAGVTQTPRYLIKTRGQQVTLSCSPISGHRSVSWYQQTPGQGLQFLFEYFSETQRNKGNFPGRFSGRQFSNSRSEMNVSTLELGDSALYLCASRDNQETQYFGPGTRLLVL.

The V call is TRBV6-1, the J call TRBJ2-1, with D possibly matching TRBD2 (6 bases). Trimming left V 1 base short and J 6 bases short, with 10 bases between. Germline V CDR1 and CDR2: MNHNS, SASEGT. The CDR3 runs 14 residues. The CDR3 coding sequence is TGTGCCAGCAGTGAAGGCGGGAATTTCAATGAGCAGTTCTTC. Translation: CASSEGGNFNEQFF.

A single count supports this clone. This sequence joins TRBV27 and TRBJ1-2; possible D gene TRBD1, 6 bases. The V gene lost 6 bases and the J gene lost 7 bases, with 24 bases spanning the gap. The CDR3 runs to 16 residues. Per germline, CDR1 MNHEY and CDR2 SMNVEV (reference sequence). In DNA, the CDR3 is TGTGCCAGCAGCTTTCAGCCCCGGGGGGGGGCGTTTGGCTACACCTTC. This gives the protein CASSFQPRGGAFGYTF.

V gene TRBV2 combines with J gene TRBJ2-7, with a possible D match to TRBD1 (6 bases). Trimming shortened V by 4 bases and J by 5 bases, and 18 bases separated the two germline ends. CDR3 size: 15 residues. Looked up from germline, CDR1 is SNHLY and CDR2 is FYNNEI. The CDR3 bases are TGTGCCAGCAGTGGTGGCCGGGACAACGGTAACGAGCAGTACTTC. This sequence encodes CASSGGRDNGNEQYF.

The chain joins TRBV5-4 to TRBJ1-4, with D tentatively TRBD1 (5 bases). CDR1 is SGHNT and CDR2 is YYREEE in the germline V gene (reference sequence). CDR3 length: 13 amino acids. Trimming took 0 bases from V and 11 from J, leaving 11 bases between them. CDR3 in amino acids: CASSLEPGGKLFF. The CDR3 nucleotides are TGTGCCAGCAGCTTGGAGCCGGGGGGGAAACTGTTTTTT.

The V gene is TRBV5-4, the J gene TRBJ1-1; no clear D. The germline V and J ends were trimmed by 4 bases and 3 bases, with 10 bases remaining between them. Germline V gene sequence: CDR1 SGHNT, CDR2 YYREEE (reference sequence). CDR3 length: 13 amino acids. The CDR3 DNA sequence: TGTGCCAGCAGCCCCGCTATGGACACTGAAGCTTTCTTT. It specifies CASSPAMDTEAFF.

CDR3 sequence reads: CAWSSGTGFGYTF. The CDR3, as DNA: TGTGCCTGGAGCTCCGGGACAGGGTTTGGCTACACCTTC. This chain uses TRBV30 with TRBJ1-2, with 9 bases matching TRBD1. Losses at the gene ends were 3 bases for V and 7 bases for J; bases not matched to a gene: 6. This CDR3 has 13 residues. Germline CDR1 is GTSNPN and CDR2 is SVGIG (reference sequence).

The chain combines TRBV18 with TRBJ1-1; D gene ambiguous. This CDR3 is built from 15 residues. V lost 1 base, J lost 2 bases, and 11 bases lay in between. The germline gives CDR1 KGHSH, CDR2 LQKENI. The CDR3 loop reads CASSPRPLPNTEAFF. CDR3 in DNA: TGTGCCAGCTCACCACGGCCCTTACCCAACACTGAAGCTTTCTTT.

This clone was counted only a few times. The J gene is TRBJ1-1, the V gene TRBV27; 9 bases line up with TRBD1. Germline lookup yields CDR1 MNHEY and CDR2 SMNVEV (reference sequence). The V gene end was trimmed by 3 bases and the J gene end by 6 bases; junction bases not matched to a gene: 5. The CDR3 has 14 residues. CDR3 loop: CASSFDRGAAEAFF. DNA of the CDR3: TGTGCCAGCAGTTTTGACAGGGGGGCGGCTGAAGCTTTCTTT.

V gene TRBV2 combines with J gene TRBJ1-2, with 8 bases aligning to TRBD1. Germline V gene lookup returns CDR1 SNHLY and CDR2 FYNNEI. Unmatched junction bases numbered 6, after V lost 5 bases and J lost 4 bases. The CDR3 length is 14 residues. The CDR3 DNA reads as TGTGCCAGCAGTCCAGGGGGCAGGGCCTATGGCTACACCTTC. It encodes CASSPGGRAYGYTF.

The chain employs TRBV7-9 and TRBJ2-3; tentative D call: TRBD2 (6 bases). V shed 3 bases and J shed 6 bases, with 13 bases lying between them. The CDR3 covers 14 residues. Germline CDR1 reads SEHNR; CDR2 reads FQNEAQ (reference sequence). CDR3 loop: CASSLSGVTDTQYF. Written as DNA, the CDR3 is TGTGCCAGCAGCTTGTCGGGAGTAACTGATACGCAGTATTTT.

The rearrangement joins TRBV29-1 to TRBJ1-1; 7 bases are shared with TRBD1. V was clipped by 6 bases and J by 1 base; unmatched bases: 2. The CDR3 contains 12 residues. Germline V lookup: CDR1 SQVTM, CDR2 ANQGSEA. The CDR3 protein is CSVNRGNTEAFF. The CDR3 DNA reads as TGCAGCGTGAACAGGGGGAACACTGAAGCTTTCTTT.

The J gene is TRBJ1-1, the V gene TRBV5-4; D is perhaps TRBD1 (5 bases). V lost 2 bases and J lost 1, with 15 bases in between. Per the germline V gene, CDR1 is SGHNT and CDR2 is YYREEE (reference sequence). The CDR3 has 16 amino acids. The CDR3, as DNA: TGTGCCAGCAGCTTAGGGGCAGTCACATCGAACACTGAAGCTTTCTTT. Its protein is CASSLGAVTSNTEAFF.

The chain employs TRBV5-1 and TRBJ2-1, with D unclear. Germline V gives CDR1 SGHRS, CDR2 YFSETQ. Trimming took off 1 base at V and 4 bases at J, with 3 bases between the two ends. The CDR3 runs to 12 residues. The DNA for the CDR3 is TGCGCCAGCAGCTTGTCTTACAATGAGCAGTTCTTC. Its protein product is CASSLSYNEQFF. Full variable domain (outside the CDR3, taken from reference TRBV5-1 and TRBJ2-1): KAGVTQTPRYLIKTRGQQVTLSCSPISGHRSVSWYQQTPGQGLQFLFEYFSETQRNKGNFPGRFSGRQFSNSRSEMNVSTLELGDSALYLCASSLSYNEQFFGPGTRLTVL.

The chain uses TRBV11-3 and TRBJ2-7; 7 nucleotides align to TRBD1. This CDR3 comprises 15 residues. Germline assignment: CDR1 SGHNT and CDR2 YENEEA. V was clipped by 1 base and J by 3 bases; unmatched bases: 6. CDR3 sequence: CASSLGGGKSYEQYF. The CDR3 coding sequence is TGTGCCAGCAGCTTAGGAGGGGGCAAGAGCTACGAGCAGTACTTC.

V usage is TRBV9 and J usage is TRBJ1-2; no clear D gene. CDR1 and CDR2 (germline): SGDLS, YYNGEE. Trimming left V 5 bases short and J 4 bases short, with 15 bases between. The length of the CDR3 is 14 residues. For the CDR3, the DNA is TGTGCCAGCAGTCCCCGGAGGAGTGGCTATGGCTACACCTTC. It encodes CASSPRRSGYGYTF.

This clone has just a few counts. This chain joins TRBV10-1 and TRBJ2-1; 8 nucleotides line up with TRBD2. This CDR3 is built from 13 residues. CDR1 and CDR2 (germline): WNHNN, SYGVQD (reference sequence). The trim removed 5 bases at V and 5 bases at J, leaving 2 bases unmatched. CDR3: CASSRAGDNEQFF. CDR3 in DNA: TGCGCCAGCAGTCGAGCGGGAGACAATGAGCAGTTCTTC.

The chain uses TRBV30 and TRBJ1-3; TRBD1 might be the D (6 bases). The CDR3 is made up of 12 amino acids. V dropped 4 bases and J dropped 10 bases, with 14 bases sitting between them. CDR1 is GTSNPN, CDR2 SVGIG, per germline (reference sequence). The CDR3 loop reads CAWIGDIDTIYF. CDR3 nucleotide sequence: TGTGCCTGGATAGGGGACATAGATACCATATATTTT.

The chain uses TRBV19 and TRBJ2-5; TRBD2 matches 10 bases. Losses at the gene ends were 1 base for V and 5 bases for J; bases not matched to a gene: 4. The CDR3 is 15 amino acids. Germline-derived CDR1 and CDR2 are LNHDA and SQIVND (reference sequence). The DNA for the CDR3 is TGTGCCAGTAGTATAGCTACTAGCGGGATTGAGACCCAGTACTTC. Amino acids: CASSIATSGIETQYF.